Following are 16 T cell receptor beta chains from one sample sequenced in a study of T cells in Graves' hyperthyroidism and ophthalmopathy. Template material for amplifying TCR beta CDR3 regions consisted of RNA transcripts. A first-round RT-PCR of the TCR CDR3 used the HTBI primer set. TCRdb re-called the multiplex PCR reads through MiXCR, storing one row per CDR3 protein. The data show under 350,000 distinct CDR3 sequences, approximately 15% seen once. Sequenced material: blood. These receptors came from an older woman with Graves' ophthalmopathy.

This clonotype came up a few times. The chain couples TRBV20-1 to TRBJ2-2; TRBD2 matches 8 bases. The V gene end was trimmed by 3 bases and the J gene end by 5 bases; junction bases not matched to a gene: 2. This CDR3 region has 13 residues. The germline gives CDR1 DFQATT, CDR2 SNEGSKA (reference sequence). CDR3 region: CSASREGTGELFF. The CDR3, as DNA: TGCAGTGCTAGTCGGGAGGGAACCGGGGAGCTGTTTTTT.

This clonotype was counted between two and nine times. The J gene is TRBJ1-4, the V gene TRBV5-1; D uncertain. The germline gives CDR1 SGHRS, CDR2 YFSETQ. The CDR3 loop spans 14 amino acids. V was pared by 0 bases and J by 5 bases, with 8 bases between. CDR3 sequence: CASSLGTENEKLFF. Here the CDR3 DNA reads TGCGCCAGCAGCTTGGGTACAGAAAATGAAAAACTGTTTTTT.

This clonotype was observed a handful of times. The rearrangement joins TRBV4-1 to TRBJ1-2, with D possibly being TRBD1 (6 bases). The CDR3 consists of 14 residues. Between the trimmed V and J ends, which lost 1 base and 4 bases, there was a span of 10 bases. Germline V gene lookup returns CDR1 MGHRA and CDR2 YSYEKL. CDR3 amino acids: CASSQVAQGYGYTF. The CDR3 DNA is TGCGCCAGCAGCCAAGTAGCACAGGGCTATGGCTACACCTTC.

The chain uses TRBV5-1 and TRBJ1-1; a possible D gene is TRBD1 (5 bases). The V gene lost 1 base and the J gene lost 11 bases, with 18 bases spanning the gap. The CDR3 contains 14 residues. Germline CDR1 reads SGHRS; CDR2 reads YFSETQ. The CDR3 DNA sequence: TGCGCCAGCAGCTTGTGGGGGGAGACAAGCCAGGCTTTCTTT. Translation gives CASSLWGETSQAFF.

This clonotype was recorded many times. CDR3 nucleotide sequence: TGTGCCAGCAGTCTCTACAGGGGTCCCTTGAACACTGAAGCTTTCTTT. It encodes CASSLYRGPLNTEAFF. J is TRBJ1-1 and V is TRBV12-3 or TRBV12-4; 7 nucleotides match TRBD1. This CDR3 is built from 16 residues. V lost 5 bases, J lost 0 bases, and 9 bases stayed unmatched.

Only a few counts were recorded for this clonotype. The chain employs TRBV7-8 and TRBJ2-3; maybe TRBD2 (6 bases). The germline gives CDR1 SGHVS, CDR2 FQNEAQ. Deletions cut 7 bases from V and 4 bases from J, with 18 bases between. The CDR3 is 15 residues long. The CDR3: CASTGRDFLPDTQYF. The CDR3, as DNA: TGTGCCAGCACCGGGCGGGACTTTCTCCCAGATACGCAGTATTTT. Using reference TRBV7-8 and TRBJ2-3 for the parts outside the CDR3, the full variable domain is GAGVSQSPRYKVAKRGQDVALRCDPISGHVSLFWYQQALGQGPEFLTYFQNEAQLDKSGLPSDRFFAERPEGSVSTLKIQRTQQEDSAVYLCASTGRDFLPDTQYFGPGTRLTVL.

This chain connects TRBV5-1 to TRBJ2-3; D not resolved. Germline V gene lookup returns CDR1 SGHRS and CDR2 YFSETQ. Trimming removed 2 bases at V and 0 bases at J, with 7 bases between. This CDR3 contains 14 residues. The CDR3 loop reads CASSLDLSTDTQYF. Here the CDR3 DNA reads TGCGCCAGCAGCTTAGACTTAAGCACAGATACGCAGTATTTT.

This sequence joins TRBV9 and TRBJ1-1; no clear D gene. V lost 5 bases to trimming and J lost 3 bases, with 14 bases between them. CDR1 and CDR2 (germline): SGDLS, YYNGEE. This CDR3 spans 14 amino acids. This chain's CDR3 is CASSYHPPDTEAFF. In DNA form, the CDR3 reads TGTGCCAGCAGTTACCATCCCCCGGACACTGAAGCTTTCTTT.

This clonotype was counted many times. The rearrangement uses TRBV12-3 or TRBV12-4 and TRBJ1-1, with a possible D match to TRBD1 (5 bases). This CDR3 is 14 amino acids long. Trimming took 6 bases from V and 3 from J, leaving 14 bases between them. The CDR3 DNA follows: TGTGCCAGCAGGCGGACCGGGGGGTACACTGAAGCTTTCTTT. Translating gives CASRRTGGYTEAFF.

There are many counts of this clonotype. The chain recombines TRBV7-2 with TRBJ1-2; 8 positions match TRBD1. The CDR3 has 19 amino acids. Looked up from germline, CDR1 is SGHTA and CDR2 is FQGNSA. The ends lost 4 bases at V and 0 bases at J; junction bases unmatched: 16. The CDR3 here is CASSSPRPGGMSTNYGYTF. The CDR3 DNA is TGTGCCAGCAGCTCCCCTCGGCCAGGGGGCATGTCGACTAACTATGGCTACACCTTC.

In this sample, this clonotype turned up many times. This CDR3 reads CASSSDEGRQPQHF. CDR3 coding DNA: TGTGCCAGCAGTTCCGATGAGGGAAGGCAGCCCCAGCATTTT. The chain employs TRBV12-3 or TRBV12-4 and TRBJ1-5; D unresolved. With 4 bases removed from V and 7 bases from J, the gap between germline ends came to 14 bases. CDR3 length equals 14 residues.

V and J are TRBV7-7 and TRBJ2-2; TRBD1 matches 9 bases. In germline, CDR1 is SSHAT, CDR2 FNYEAQ (reference sequence). The V gene end was trimmed by 7 bases and the J gene end by 5 bases; junction bases not matched to a gene: 11. This CDR3 region has 16 residues. The CDR3 sequence: CASTPAGTGRTGELFF. CDR3 DNA: TGTGCCAGCACCCCCGCCGGGACAGGGCGAACCGGGGAGCTGTTTTTT.

Note on this clonotype: This may come from a read error, since a much larger clone is one base off. J is TRBJ1-1 and V is TRBV18; a weak D match, TRBD1 (5 bases). V lost 6 bases to trimming and J lost 4 bases, with 15 bases between them. The CDR3 covers 14 residues. Germline V gene sequence: CDR1 KGHSH, CDR2 LQKENI. The CDR3 nucleotides are TGTGCCAGCTCTCCGTTCGGGGGGAGCACTGAAGCTTTCTTT. Translation gives CASSPFGGSTEAFF.

This clonotype was picked up many times. The chain uses TRBV7-2 and TRBJ2-6, with 8 bases matching TRBD2. V trimming: 0 bases; J trimming: 2 bases; junction bases outside the gene matches: 12. In germline, CDR1 is SGHTA, CDR2 FQGNSA. CDR3 length equals 20 residues. This CDR3 is CASSLALGHRGGTGANVLTF. Written as DNA, the CDR3 is TGTGCCAGCAGCTTAGCATTAGGACATCGGGGGGGGACTGGGGCCAACGTCCTGACTTTC.

This clonotype was recorded at least ten times. This chain connects TRBV28 to TRBJ2-1; D possibly corresponds to TRBD1 (6 bases). The V gene's germline CDR1 is MDHEN and CDR2 SYDVKM. V lost 3 bases to trimming and J lost 4 bases, with 25 bases between them. The CDR3 spans 19 residues. This CDR3 reads CASSFLVITQGQGYNEQFF. CDR3 sequence (DNA): TGTGCCAGCAGTTTCCTGGTTATAACTCAGGGGCAAGGGTACAATGAGCAGTTCTTC.

This clonotype was detected many times. The chain employs TRBV28 and TRBJ2-7; perhaps D is TRBD1 or TRBD2 (5 bases each). The CDR3 has 15 residues. Germline V gene lookup returns CDR1 MDHEN and CDR2 SYDVKM. Trimming left V 7 bases short and J 4 bases short, with 20 bases between. This CDR3 reads CASTTPAGTLYEQYF. DNA for the CDR3: TGTGCCAGCACCACCCCGGCCGGGACCTTATACGAGCAGTACTTC.